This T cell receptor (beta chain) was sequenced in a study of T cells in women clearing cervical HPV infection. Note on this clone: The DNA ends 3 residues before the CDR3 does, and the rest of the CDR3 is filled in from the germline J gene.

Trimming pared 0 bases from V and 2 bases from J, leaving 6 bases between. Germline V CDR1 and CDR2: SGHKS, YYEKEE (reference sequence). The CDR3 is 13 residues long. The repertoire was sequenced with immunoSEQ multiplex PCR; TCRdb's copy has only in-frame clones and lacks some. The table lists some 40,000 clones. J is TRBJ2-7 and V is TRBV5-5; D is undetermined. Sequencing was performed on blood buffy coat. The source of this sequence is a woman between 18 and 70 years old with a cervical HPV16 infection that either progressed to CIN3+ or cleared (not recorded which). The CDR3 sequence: CASSLEQAYEQYF. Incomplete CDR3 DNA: TGTGCCAGCAGCTTGGAACAAGCCTACGAG.